This T cell receptor (beta chain) was captured in a study of T cells in tumors after PD-1 blockade (dated by TCRdb to about 2019). Describing the broader study: Prior checkpoint blockade, systemic immunosuppressant use, and recent radiotherapy or other anti-cancer therapy within 4 weeks were grounds for patient exclusion. Patients received pembrolizumab 200 mg every 3 weeks or cemiplimab 350 mg every 2 weeks. Ongoing daily vismodegib 150 mg was also given to a subset of patients during anti-PD-1 treatment. On average, peripheral blood samples yielded 33,000 or so unique clonotypes and around 110,000 TCR templates (range roughly 24,679-257,772). The study performed paired single-cell RNA and TCR sequencing on site-matched tumors from BCC or SCC patients before and after anti-PD-1 therapy. To compare blood and tumor clonotypes, bulk TCR sequencing was performed on nine to ten peripheral blood samples from four to six patients. RECIST version 1.1 was used to assess clinical response.

According to the germline V gene, CDR1 reads SGHVS and CDR2 reads FNYEAQ. V has 5 bases trimmed and J has 6 bases trimmed; junction bases matching no gene number 15. The CDR3 runs 17 residues from the cysteine to the phenylalanine. The sequence is cut down to CDR3 DNA, 51 bases in frame from base 1. The sample's time point label, in plain terms: before anti-PD-1 therapy. Genomic DNA extracted from tumor biopsies or peripheral blood was used for bulk TCRbeta sequencing, with input ranging from about 600 ng to 6,500 ng. Every patient was a poor candidate for surgical resection and had histologically proven advanced or metastatic basal or squamous cell carcinoma. The basal cell carcinoma cohort was made up of fewer than 13 patients, and bulk tumor TCR sequencing was performed for about 8 of these patients. The immunoSEQ platform was used to carry out deep TCRbeta sequencing. The study's own analysis went as follows. Only productive rearrangements were exported from the immunoSEQ Analyzer for downstream analysis. T cell phenotypes were assigned to bulk TCRbeta clonotypes by matching to single-cell RNA+TCR-seq clones sharing the same TCRbeta sequence. Tumor enrichment of a clone was calculated by dividing the clone's tumor frequency by the clone's PBMC frequency, both taken from bulk TCR sequencing. TCRs were grouped by GLIPH into specificity groups, defined as clusters of distinct TCRs likely recognizing common antigens via shared CDR3 motifs. Drawn from immuneACCESS, this table holds only the in-frame rearrangements with V and J called that TCRdb kept. Clones are partly lost; checked studies trace under half to an unresolved V gene and leave the rest unexplained. V and J calls and clone size are given by that table; D and trimming were obtained from the DNA. The sample table contains some 43,000 clones; only one count was recorded for 65% to 85% of them. The ten largest clones capture roughly 4% of the sample.

About this clone itself: Its target antigen remains unknown. Base qualities were left out, and no much larger clone turns up one base away.

Broad study findings and their caveats: Where the novel T cell clones came from was not identified, and possible sources could include lymphoid organs or rare unexpanded clones inside the tumor or in the tumor periphery. Approximately 38% of tumor TCR clonotypes were found in blood, and some novel exhausted tumor clones appeared in pre-treatment blood, suggesting peripheral recruitment.

Source: PBMCs, taken before anti-PD-1 treatment. The source is a human donor with basal cell carcinoma. This chain is built from TRBV7-6 and TRBJ2-2, and 7 junctional nucleotides match TRBD2. For the CDR3, the sequence is CASSPRGRGGVAGELFF. The nucleotides are TGTGCCAGCAGCCCCCGGGGGAGGGGCGGAGTCGCCGGGGAGCTGTTTTTT.